The clone carrying this T cell receptor beta chain was observed a handful of times. Antigen: not known. The record originates from a study of human T cells and chemical hapten exposure. Study context: Donors were sensitized with 2% DPC on the upper inner arm. Whole-study results and caveats: It was expanded TCRs that formed significantly more large CDR3 similarity clusters than controls did.

Each CDR3 protein gets one entry after TCRdb re-called the RACE reads with MiXCR. The sample records a few hundred thousand distinct CDR3 sequences, approximately 8.6% being singletons. The V and J ends lost 2 bases and 1 base respectively, with 9 bases between them. CDR3 length: 14 amino acids. Germline V gene lookup returns CDR1 DFQATT and CDR2 SNEGSKA (reference sequence). Time point denoted: pre-sensitization, week 0. The treatment is: therapeutic diphenylcyclopropenone sensitization with weekly scalp DPC. Alopecia patients between 18 and 70 years old and suitable for DPC were used as donors. Unfractionated whole blood was the source of the extracted total RNA.

The sequencing here drew on whole blood, taken in connection with sensitization to the hapten diphenylcyclopropenone (DPC). The chain joins TRBV20-1 to TRBJ1-5; maybe TRBD1 (5 bases). The sequence was collected from a woman aged 40 to 55 with alopecia areata. Some clones in this sample may be carry-over from other donors' samples. The CDR3 sequence: CSARNGASNQPQHF. The CDR3, as DNA: TGCAGTGCTAGAAACGGGGCCAGCAATCAGCCCCAGCATTTT.